This T cell receptor beta chain is drawn from a study of T cell responses to AZD1222 COVID-19 vaccine (dated by TCRdb to the early 2020s). With respect to the entire study: AZD1222 recipients given second doses at about 4 weeks or at about 12 weeks were pooled, since spike-specific TCR depth and breadth were not found to differ between the two schedules. TCR sequencing covered roughly 230 trial participants: some 210 given two doses of AZD1222 and 26 given two doses of MenACWY control vaccine. Trial participants were enrolled by age into 18-55, 56-69 and 70-plus year subgroups, with around 140, 26 and 57 TCR-sequenced participants respectively. Overall results and qualifications from the work: Most participants were white British and females outnumbered males, and the authors suggested that clonal diversity may have been underestimated. In the small 56-69-year group, the increase in depth fell short of significance, most likely because of low power. Vaccine-associated CD4 TCRs spanned the whole spike protein, with dominant responses in regions 160-218 and 743-854. Conclusions about previously exposed vaccinees are limited because only six or seven AZD1222 recipients were SARS-CoV-2 seropositive at baseline. Spike-specific TCR breadth and depth rose significantly after two AZD1222 doses compared with day 0 and with MenACWY recipients. No day 14 peak-response samples were available, so repertoires were characterized only after the peak T cell response. Epitopes outside the regions mutated in the B.1.351 and B.1.1.7 variants were reportedly recognized by nearly half of the unique spike-specific TCRs.

Inclusive of the bounding cysteine and phenylalanine, the CDR3 is 16 residues long. Only the CDR3 region is kept as DNA, spanning 48 bases read in frame from base 1. Cut back by 2 bases and 2 bases, the V and J ends lie 12 bases apart. As encoded in the germline V gene, CDR1 is MNHEY while CDR2 is SVGEGT. This specimen's time point label, per the study, means: baseline before first vaccination. Vaccinee samples were obtained from the UK trials COV001 and COV002, which included a single-blind randomized controlled phase 2/3 trial of AZD1222 (ChAdOx1 nCoV-19) in healthy adults. For TCRbeta chain sequencing, PBMC samples were collected from trial participants at day 0 and at day 28 after the second dose. The CDR3 regions of human TCRbeta chains were analyzed by immunosequencing. The authors processed their data as follows. Repertoire TCRs were matched against a reference library of SARS-CoV-2-specific TCRs generated with the MIRA antigen-specificity platform. Breadth was defined as the fraction of unique TCRs that were SARS-CoV-2-associated. Depth was defined as the fraction of total T cells that were SARS-CoV-2-associated. Using the MIRA data, every spike-specific TCR was mapped to the spike region that the TCR reacted to and assigned to either a CD4 or a CD8 class. Log10-transformed breadth and depth values were compared by one-way ANOVA with Sidak's multiple comparisons tests. TCRdb stores this immuneACCESS table with in-frame sequences only. Part of the clones is absent; in the studies checked, under half of the shortfall reflects unresolved V genes, and no reason is known for the rest. The DNA was the basis for D and trimming; V, J and clone size are from that table. This sample holds 90,000 to 100,000 clones; around 89% were observed only once. Together, the top ten hold roughly 7.7% of the sample.

Comments on this clone: Its antigen is currently not known. No much larger clone exists at a distance of one base, and base qualities are not known.

The chain is encoded by TRBV6-2 or TRBV6-3 joined to TRBJ2-2; the D gene is not confidently resolved. The sample was peripheral blood, taken on day 0 of AZD1222 vaccination. The clonotype comes from an adult in good health. CDR3 reads: CASSYRAQPNTGELFF. The DNA sequence reads TGTGCCAGCAGTTACAGAGCGCAGCCTAACACCGGGGAGCTGTTTTTT.